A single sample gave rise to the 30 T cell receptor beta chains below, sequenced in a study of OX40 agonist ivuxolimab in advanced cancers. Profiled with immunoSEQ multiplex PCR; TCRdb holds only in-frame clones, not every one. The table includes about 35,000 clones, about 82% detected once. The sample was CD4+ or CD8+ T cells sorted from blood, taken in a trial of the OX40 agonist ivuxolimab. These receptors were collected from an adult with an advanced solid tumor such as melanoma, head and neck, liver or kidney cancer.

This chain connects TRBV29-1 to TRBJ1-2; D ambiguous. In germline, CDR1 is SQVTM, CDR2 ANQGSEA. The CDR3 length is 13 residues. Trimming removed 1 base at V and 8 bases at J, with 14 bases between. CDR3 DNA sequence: TGCAGCGTTGAAGCCCGACGGACCCCCGGCTACACCTTC. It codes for CSVEARRTPGYTF.

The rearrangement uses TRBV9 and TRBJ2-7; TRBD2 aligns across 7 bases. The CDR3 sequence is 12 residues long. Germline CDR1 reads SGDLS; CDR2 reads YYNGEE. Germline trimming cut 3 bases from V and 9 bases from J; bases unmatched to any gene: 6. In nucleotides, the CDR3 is TGTGCCAGCAGCGGGGAGGGAGTTTTGCAGTACTTC. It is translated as CASSGEGVLQYF.

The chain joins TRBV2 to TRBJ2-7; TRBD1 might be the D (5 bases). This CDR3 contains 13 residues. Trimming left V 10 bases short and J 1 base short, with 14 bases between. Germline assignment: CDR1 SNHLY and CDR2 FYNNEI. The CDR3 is CATSPQGSYEQYF. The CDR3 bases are TGTGCCACCTCCCCGCAGGGTTCCTACGAGCAGTACTTC.

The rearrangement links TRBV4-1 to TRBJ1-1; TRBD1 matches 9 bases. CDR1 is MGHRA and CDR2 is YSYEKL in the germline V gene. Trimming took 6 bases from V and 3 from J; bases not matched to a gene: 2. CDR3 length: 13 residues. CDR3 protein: CASRGQGHTEAFF. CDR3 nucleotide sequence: TGCGCCAGCAGGGGACAGGGTCACACTGAAGCTTTCTTT.

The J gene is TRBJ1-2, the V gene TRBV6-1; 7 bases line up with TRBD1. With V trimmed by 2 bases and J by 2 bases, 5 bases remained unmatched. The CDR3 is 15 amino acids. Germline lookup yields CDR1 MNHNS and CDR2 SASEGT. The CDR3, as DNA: TGTGCCAGCAGTGAACGTGGAGGGGGCAACTATGGCTACACCTTC. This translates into CASSERGGGNYGYTF.

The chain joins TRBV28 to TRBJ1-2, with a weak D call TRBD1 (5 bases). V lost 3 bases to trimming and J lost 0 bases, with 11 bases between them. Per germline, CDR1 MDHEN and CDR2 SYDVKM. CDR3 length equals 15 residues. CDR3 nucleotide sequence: TGTGCCAGCAGTTTTGTCGACAGAGCTAACTATGGCTACACCTTC. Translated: CASSFVDRANYGYTF.

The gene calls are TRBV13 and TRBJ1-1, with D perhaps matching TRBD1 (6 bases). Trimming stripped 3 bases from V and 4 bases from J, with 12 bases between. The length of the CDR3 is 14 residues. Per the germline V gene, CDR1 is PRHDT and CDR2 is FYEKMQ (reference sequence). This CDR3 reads CASSFPTGGTEAFF. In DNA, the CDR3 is TGTGCCAGCAGCTTTCCGACAGGAGGCACTGAAGCTTTCTTT.

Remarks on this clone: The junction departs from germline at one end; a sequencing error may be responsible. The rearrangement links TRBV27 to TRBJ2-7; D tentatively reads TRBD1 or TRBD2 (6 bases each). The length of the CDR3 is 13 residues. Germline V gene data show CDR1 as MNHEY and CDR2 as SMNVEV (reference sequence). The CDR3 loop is CARKGDGGYAQYF. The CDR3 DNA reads TGTGCCAGGAAAGGAGACGGGGGCTACGCGCAGTACTTC.

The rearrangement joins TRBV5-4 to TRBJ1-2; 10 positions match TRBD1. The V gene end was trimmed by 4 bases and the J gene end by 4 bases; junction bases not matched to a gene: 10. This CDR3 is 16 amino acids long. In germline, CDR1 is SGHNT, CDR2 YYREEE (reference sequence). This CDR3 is CASSHMPGQGTYGYTF. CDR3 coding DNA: TGTGCCAGCAGCCACATGCCGGGACAGGGGACCTATGGCTACACCTTC.

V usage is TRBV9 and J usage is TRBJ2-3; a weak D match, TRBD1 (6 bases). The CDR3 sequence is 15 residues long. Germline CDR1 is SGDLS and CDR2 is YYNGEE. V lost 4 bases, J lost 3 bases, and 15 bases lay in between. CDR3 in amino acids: CASSLGAGDTDTQYF. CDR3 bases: TGTGCCAGCAGCCTAGGGGCAGGGGATACAGATACGCAGTATTTT.

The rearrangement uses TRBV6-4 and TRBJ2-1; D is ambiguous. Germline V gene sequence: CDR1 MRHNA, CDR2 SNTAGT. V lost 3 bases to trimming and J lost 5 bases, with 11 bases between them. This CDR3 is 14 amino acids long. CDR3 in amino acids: CASSDTESHNEQFF. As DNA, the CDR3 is TGTGCCAGCAGTGATACCGAATCCCACAATGAGCAGTTCTTC.

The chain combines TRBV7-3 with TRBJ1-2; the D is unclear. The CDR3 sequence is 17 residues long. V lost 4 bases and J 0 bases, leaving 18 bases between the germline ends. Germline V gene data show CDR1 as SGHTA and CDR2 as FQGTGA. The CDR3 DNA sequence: TGTGCCAGCAGCTCTGGGCCCGAGTCTCGAGCTAACTATGGCTACACCTTC. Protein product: CASSSGPESRANYGYTF.

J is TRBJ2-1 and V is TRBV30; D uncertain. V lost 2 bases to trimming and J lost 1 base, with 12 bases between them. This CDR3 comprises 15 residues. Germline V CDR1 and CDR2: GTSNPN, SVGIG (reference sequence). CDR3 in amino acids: CAWSTPWTSYNEQFF. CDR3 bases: TGTGCCTGGAGTACTCCCTGGACGTCCTACAATGAGCAGTTCTTC.

The CDR3: CASSSGEKETQYF. The CDR3 region has the DNA TGTGCCAGCAGTTCTGGAGAGAAGGAGACCCAGTACTTC. The chain joins TRBV6-4 to TRBJ2-5; D ambiguous. Per the germline V gene, CDR1 is MRHNA and CDR2 is SNTAGT. The CDR3 is 13 amino acids. Between the trimmed V and J ends, which lost 5 bases and 5 bases, there was a span of 12 bases.

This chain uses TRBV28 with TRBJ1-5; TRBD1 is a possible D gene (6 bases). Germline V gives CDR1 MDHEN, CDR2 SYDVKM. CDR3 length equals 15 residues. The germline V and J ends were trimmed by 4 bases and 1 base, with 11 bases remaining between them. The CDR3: CASSWGGASNQPQHF. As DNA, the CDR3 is TGTGCCAGCAGTTGGGGGGGGGCAAGCAATCAGCCCCAGCATTTT.

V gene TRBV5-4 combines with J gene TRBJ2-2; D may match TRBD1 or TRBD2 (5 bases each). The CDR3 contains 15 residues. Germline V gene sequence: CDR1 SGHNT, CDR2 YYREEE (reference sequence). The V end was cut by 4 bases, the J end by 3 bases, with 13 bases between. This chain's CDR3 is CASSDLQDYTGELFF. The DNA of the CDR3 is TGTGCCAGCAGCGACCTACAGGACTACACCGGGGAGCTGTTTTTT.

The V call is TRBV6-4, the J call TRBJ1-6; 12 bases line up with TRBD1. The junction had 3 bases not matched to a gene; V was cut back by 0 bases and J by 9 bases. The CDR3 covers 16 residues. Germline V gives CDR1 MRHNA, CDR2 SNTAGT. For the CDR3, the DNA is TGTGCCAGCAGTGACTCAGGGACAGGGGGCTTTTCACCCCTCCACTTT. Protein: CASSDSGTGGFSPLHF.

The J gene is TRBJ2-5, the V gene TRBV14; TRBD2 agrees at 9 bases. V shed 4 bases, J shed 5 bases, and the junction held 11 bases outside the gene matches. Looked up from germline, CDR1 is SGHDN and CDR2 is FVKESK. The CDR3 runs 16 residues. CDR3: CASSLLGLASRETQYF. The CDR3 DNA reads TGTGCCAGCAGCCTCCTAGGACTAGCGTCGCGGGAGACCCAGTACTTC.

The CDR3 bases are TGCGCCAGCAGCCAAGAAATGGGGGGCAATCAGCCCCAGCATTTT. Protein: CASSQEMGGNQPQHF. The V and J genes are TRBV4-3 and TRBJ1-5; D may be TRBD1 (5 bases). From germline, CDR1 is LGHNA and CDR2 YSLEER. The length of the CDR3 is 15 residues. Trimming cost V 0 bases and J 2 bases, with 8 bases left between them.

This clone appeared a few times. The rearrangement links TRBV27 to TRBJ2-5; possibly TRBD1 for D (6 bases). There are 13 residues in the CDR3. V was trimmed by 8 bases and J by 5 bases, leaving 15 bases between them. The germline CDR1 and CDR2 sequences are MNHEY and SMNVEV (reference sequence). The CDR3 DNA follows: TGTGCCAGCTCAGGGGTTCGATTGGAGACCCAGTACTTC. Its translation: CASSGVRLETQYF.

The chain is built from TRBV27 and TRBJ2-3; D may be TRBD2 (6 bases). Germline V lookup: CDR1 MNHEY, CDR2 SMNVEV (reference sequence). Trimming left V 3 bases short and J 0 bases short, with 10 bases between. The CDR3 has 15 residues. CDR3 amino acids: CASSLEGGSTDTQYF. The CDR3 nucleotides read TGTGCCAGCAGTTTGGAGGGAGGAAGCACAGATACGCAGTATTTT.

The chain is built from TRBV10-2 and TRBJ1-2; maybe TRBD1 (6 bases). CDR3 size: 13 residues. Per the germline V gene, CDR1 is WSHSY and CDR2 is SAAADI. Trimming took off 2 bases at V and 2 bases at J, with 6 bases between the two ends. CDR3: CASSEQGNYGYTF. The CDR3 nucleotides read TGCGCCAGCAGTGAGCAGGGGAACTATGGCTACACCTTC.

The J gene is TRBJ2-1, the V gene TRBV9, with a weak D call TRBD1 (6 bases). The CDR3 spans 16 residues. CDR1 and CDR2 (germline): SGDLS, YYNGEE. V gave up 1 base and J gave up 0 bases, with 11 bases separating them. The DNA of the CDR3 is TGTGCCAGCAGCGTAACAGGGTTTCTCTCCTACAATGAGCAGTTCTTC. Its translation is CASSVTGFLSYNEQFF.

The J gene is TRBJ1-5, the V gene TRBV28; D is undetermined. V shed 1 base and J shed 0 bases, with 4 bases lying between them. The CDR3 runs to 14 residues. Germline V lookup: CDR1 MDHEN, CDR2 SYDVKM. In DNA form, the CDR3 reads TGTGCCAGCAGTTTATTATCTAGCAATCAGCCCCAGCATTTT. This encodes CASSLLSSNQPQHF.

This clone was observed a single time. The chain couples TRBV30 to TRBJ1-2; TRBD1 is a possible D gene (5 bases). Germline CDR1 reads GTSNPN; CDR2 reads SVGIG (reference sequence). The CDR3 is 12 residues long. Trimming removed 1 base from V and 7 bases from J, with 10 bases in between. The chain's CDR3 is CAWSGGYFGYTF. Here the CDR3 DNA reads TGTGCCTGGAGTGGGGGCTACTTTGGCTACACCTTC.

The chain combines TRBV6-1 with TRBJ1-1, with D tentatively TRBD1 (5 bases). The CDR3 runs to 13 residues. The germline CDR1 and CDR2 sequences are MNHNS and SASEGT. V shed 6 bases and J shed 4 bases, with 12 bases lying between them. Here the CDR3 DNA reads TGTGCCAGCAGGGGGGGGGTGGTCACTGAAGCTTTCTTT. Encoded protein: CASRGGVVTEAFF.

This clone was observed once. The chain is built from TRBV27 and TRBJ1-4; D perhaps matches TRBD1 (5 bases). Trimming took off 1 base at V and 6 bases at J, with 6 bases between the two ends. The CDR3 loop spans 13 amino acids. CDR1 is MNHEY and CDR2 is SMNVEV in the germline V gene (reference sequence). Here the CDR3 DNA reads TGTGCCAGCAGTTTATGGGGGGATGAAAAACTGTTTTTT. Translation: CASSLWGDEKLFF.

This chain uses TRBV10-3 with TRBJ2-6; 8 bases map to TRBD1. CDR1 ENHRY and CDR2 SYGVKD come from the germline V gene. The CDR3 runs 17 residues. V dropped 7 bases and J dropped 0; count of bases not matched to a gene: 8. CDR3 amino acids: CAITSDRVGSGANVLTF. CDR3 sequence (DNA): TGTGCCATCACTTCGGACAGGGTAGGCTCTGGGGCCAACGTCCTGACTTTC.

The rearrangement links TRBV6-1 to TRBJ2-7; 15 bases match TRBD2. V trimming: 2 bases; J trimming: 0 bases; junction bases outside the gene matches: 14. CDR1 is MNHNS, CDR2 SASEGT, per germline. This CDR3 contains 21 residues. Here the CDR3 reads CASSELYPRTSGRGSSYEQYF. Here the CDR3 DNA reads TGTGCCAGCAGTGAATTGTACCCTCGGACTAGCGGGAGGGGGAGCTCCTACGAGCAGTACTTC.

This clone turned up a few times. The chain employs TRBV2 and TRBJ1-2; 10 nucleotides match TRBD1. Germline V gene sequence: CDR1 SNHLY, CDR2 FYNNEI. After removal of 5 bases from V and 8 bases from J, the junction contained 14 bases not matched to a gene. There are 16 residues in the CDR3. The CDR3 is CASSTGTGVFLSGYTF. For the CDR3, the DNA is TGTGCCAGCAGTACCGGGACAGGGGTTTTCCTAAGCGGCTACACCTTC. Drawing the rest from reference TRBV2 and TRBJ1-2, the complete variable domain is EPEVTQTPSHQVTQMGQEVILRCVPISNHLYFYWYRQILGQKVEFLVSFYNNEISEKSEIFDDQFSVERPDGSNFTLKIRSTKLEDSAMYFCASSTGTGVFLSGYTFGSGTRLTVV.